This T cell receptor (beta chain) was identified during a study of OX40 agonist ivuxolimab in advanced cancers. Study-level background: Ivuxolimab was administered intravenously to patients at 0.01 to 10 mg/kg every 2 weeks. Cohort: about 80% men, mean age around 55, aged roughly 23 to 79.

This clone has only one observation. As yet, its antigen is unknown. Study outcomes and limitations: Low clonal expansion, among the lowest seen, marked partial responders at 0.1-3.0 mg/kg. Dose levels from 0.1 to 3.0 mg/kg saw CD4+ and CD8+ blood T cells expand clonally by week 6.

Using immunoSEQ multiplex PCR, the repertoire was profiled, and TCRdb retains in-frame clones only, with some absent. In the table there are under 50,000 clones, about 88% of which are singletons. The TCR sequence derives from an adult with an advanced solid tumor such as melanoma, head and neck, liver or kidney cancer. This specimen consisted of CD4+ or CD8+ T cells sorted from blood, obtained in a trial of the OX40 agonist ivuxolimab.

This chain's CDR3 is CASSSLGDGHNEQFF. CDR3 DNA sequence: TGTGCCAGCAGCTCCCTCGGAGACGGCCACAATGAGCAGTTCTTC. This rearrangement joins TRBV7-9 to TRBJ2-1; D gene uncertain. This CDR3 is built from 15 residues. The germline V gene encodes CDR1 SEHNR and CDR2 FQNEAQ (reference sequence). The V and J ends lost 4 bases and 5 bases respectively, with 15 bases between them.